The 5 T cell receptor beta chains below all came from one sample that was sequenced in a study of tumor-infiltrating lymphocytes in localized non-small cell lung cancer. This table comes from immunoSEQ multiplex PCR, and its TCRdb copy is limited to in-frame clones, with some not included. The sample lists roughly 5,400 clones; around 61% were seen once. Material for sequencing was uninvolved lung tissue not adjacent to the tumor. These receptors all come from a human donor with non-small cell lung cancer.

This chain uses TRBV6-1 with TRBJ2-3, with 11 bases that match TRBD2. V trimming: 0 bases; J trimming: 4 bases; junction bases outside the gene matches: 0. The CDR3 runs 15 residues. Germline values: CDR1 MNHNS, CDR2 SASEGT. The CDR3 region is CASSEALAGADTQYF. The CDR3 region has the DNA TGTGCCAGCAGTGAAGCACTAGCGGGAGCAGATACGCAGTATTTT.

The rearrangement joins TRBV5-1 to TRBJ1-4; 9 nucleotides line up with TRBD1. The germline V gene encodes CDR1 SGHRS and CDR2 YFSETQ. The CDR3 is 14 amino acids. The junction had 6 bases not matched to a gene; V was cut back by 4 bases and J by 8 bases. The CDR3 spells CASSPGQGVEKLFF. CDR3 in DNA: TGCGCCAGCAGCCCGGGACAGGGCGTCGAAAAACTGTTTTTT.

This chain joins TRBV7-8 and TRBJ2-7, with TRBD1 matching 10 bases. Germline trimming cut 5 bases from V and 1 base from J; bases unmatched to any gene: 8. CDR1 SGHVS and CDR2 FQNEAQ come from the germline V gene. The CDR3 runs 16 residues. DNA for the CDR3: TGTGCCAGCAGCCCACCGGGACAGGGGATATCCTACGAGCAGTACTTC. Its protein is CASSPPGQGISYEQYF.

The chain uses TRBV5-6 and TRBJ1-2; D call uncertain. The germline V gene encodes CDR1 SGHDT and CDR2 YYEEEE. CDR3 length equals 18 residues. The V gene lost 3 bases and the J gene lost 0 bases, with 21 bases spanning the gap. The CDR3 nucleotides are TGTGCCAGCAGCTACGATCCATACCACAGACAAACTAACTATGGCTACACCTTC. It encodes CASSYDPYHRQTNYGYTF. The complete variable domain, with remaining parts taken from reference TRBV5-6 and TRBJ1-2, reads DAGVTQSPTHLIKTRGQQVTLRCSPKSGHDTVSWYQQALGQGPQFIFQYYEEEERQRGNFPDRFSGHQFPNYSSELNVNALLLGDSALYLCASSYDPYHRQTNYGYTFGSGTRLTVV.

The V call is TRBV11-3, the J call TRBJ2-7, with TRBD1 as a possible D gene (6 bases). This CDR3 region has 15 residues. Per germline, CDR1 SGHNT and CDR2 YENEEA. Trimming stripped 0 bases from V and 3 bases from J, with 12 bases between. The CDR3 spells CASSLEAGDNYEQYF. The CDR3 coding sequence is TGTGCCAGCAGCTTAGAGGCAGGGGATAACTACGAGCAGTACTTC. The full variable domain, in which reference TRBV11-3 and TRBJ2-7 provide the parts outside the CDR3, is EAGVVQSPRYKIIEKKQPVAFWCNPISGHNTLYWYLQNLGQGPELLIRYENEEAVDDSQLPKDRFSAERLKGVDSTLKIQPAELGDSAVYLCASSLEAGDNYEQYFGPGTRLTVT.